This entry lists 18 T cell receptor beta chains sequenced from one sample in a study of blood T cells in healthy people across ages. The authors ran a second PCR of 7 to 11 cycles using a sample-barcoded 5' primer and a J-beta primer mix. TCRdb called the 5' RACE reads again in MiXCR, with one record for every CDR3 protein. Of some 700,000 distinct CDR3 sequences in the sample, around 46% were seen once. Sequenced: blood. These TCRs come from a woman aged 60 to 75 in good health.

The chain employs TRBV20-1 and TRBJ2-3; D gene unclear. The V end lost 0 bases, the J end lost 6 bases, and 7 bases lay between the germline ends. The CDR3 has 12 residues. The V gene's germline CDR1 is DFQATT and CDR2 SNEGSKA (reference sequence). The CDR3, as DNA: TGCAGTGCTAGAGAGGGGATGGATACGCAGTATTTT. It codes for CSAREGMDTQYF.

This clonotype has a handful of counts. The chain carries TRBV10-1 and TRBJ1-1; D is possibly TRBD1 (5 bases). Germline-derived CDR1 and CDR2 are WNHNN and SYGVQD (reference sequence). The CDR3 has 13 amino acids. Trimming left V 9 bases short and J 1 base short, with 12 bases between. CDR3 protein: CASSGTENTEAFF. CDR3 sequence (DNA): TGCGCCAGTTCCGGGACCGAGAACACTGAAGCTTTCTTT.

V usage is TRBV28 and J usage is TRBJ2-7; 10 nucleotides agree with TRBD2. CDR3 length: 15 residues. V dropped 5 bases and J dropped 3; count of bases not matched to a gene: 7. Germline CDR1 and CDR2: MDHEN and SYDVKM. The CDR3 spells CASSLRGLAHYEQYF. CDR3 coding DNA: TGTGCCAGCAGTCTAAGGGGACTAGCGCACTACGAGCAGTACTTC.

Turning to this clonotype: At one end the junction does not follow the germline gene, possibly because of a read error. The chain uses TRBV3-1 and TRBJ2-5, with D unresolved. CDR1 and CDR2 (germline): LGHDT, YNNKEL (reference sequence). The CDR3 totals 12 residues. DNA for the CDR3: TGTACCAGCAGCCTGGCACAAGAGACCCAGTACTTC. Protein product: CTSSLAQETQYF.

The CDR3 DNA follows: TGCAGTGCTGATAAACTAGCGGGAGATTCCTACAATGAGCAGTTCTTC. Its protein is CSADKLAGDSYNEQFF. This chain uses TRBV20-1 with TRBJ2-1, with 11 bases that match TRBD2. V lost 5 bases, J lost 1 base, and 7 bases stayed unmatched. CDR1 is DFQATT, CDR2 SNEGSKA, per germline (reference sequence). This CDR3 is 16 amino acids long.

This clonotype was detected only a few times. This chain links TRBV11-2 with TRBJ2-3; 10 bases map to TRBD2. V lost 4 bases and J lost 0; bases outside the gene matches: 4. This CDR3 spans 16 amino acids. In germline, CDR1 is SGHAT, CDR2 FQNNGV. The CDR3 coding sequence is TGTGCCAGCAGCTACGGACTAGCGGAGAGCACAGATACGCAGTATTTT. It codes for CASSYGLAESTDTQYF.

The chain joins TRBV27 to TRBJ2-7; possible D gene TRBD2, 5 bases. The DNA end is a closer match to TRBJ2-5, so the J assignment may be wrong. The CDR3 runs to 15 residues. CDR1 is MNHEY, CDR2 SMNVEV, per germline (reference sequence). The CDR3 reads CASSFRGLVPETQYF. Written as DNA, the CDR3 is TGTGCCAGCAGTTTCCGGGGTCTCGTCCCGGAGACCCAGTACTTC.

This chain joins TRBV7-2 and TRBJ2-7, with TRBD1 matching over 7 bases. This CDR3 has 16 residues. Germline CDR1 and CDR2: SGHTA and FQGNSA. V lost 0 bases to trimming and J lost 3 bases; unmatched junction nucleotides: 8. CDR3 amino acids: CASSLAFTDRYYEQYF. The CDR3 DNA reads as TGTGCCAGCAGCTTAGCCTTTACGGACAGGTACTACGAGCAGTACTTC.

V is TRBV6-2 or TRBV6-3 and J is TRBJ1-2; D is uncertain. Germline V gene data show CDR1 as MNHEY and CDR2 as SVGEGT. This CDR3 comprises 12 residues. V lost 5 bases and J lost 5, with 9 bases in between. The CDR3 DNA sequence: TGTGCCAGCAGTGAGGGTAAATATGGCTACACCTTC. It is translated as CASSEGKYGYTF.

The chain combines TRBV29-1 with TRBJ2-7; D unclear. The CDR3 has 13 amino acids. Germline V gene sequence: CDR1 SQVTM, CDR2 ANQGSEA. Trimming removed 6 bases from V and 5 bases from J, with 17 bases in between. The CDR3 sequence: CSVLPQIQNEQYF. Written as DNA, the CDR3 is TGCAGCGTCTTACCCCAGATCCAAAACGAGCAGTACTTC.

The V call is TRBV20-1, the J call TRBJ2-3, with 11 bases identical to TRBD2. Germline V gene data show CDR1 as DFQATT and CDR2 as SNEGSKA (reference sequence). This CDR3 is built from 19 residues. J lost 0 bases, V lost 0 bases, and 11 bases had no gene match. CDR3 DNA sequence: TGCAGTGCTAGAGATCCGACTAGCGGGGACCCCCCTAGCACAGATACGCAGTATTTT. Residues: CSARDPTSGDPPSTDTQYF.

V gene TRBV18 combines with J gene TRBJ2-7; 7 nucleotides match TRBD1. Germline CDR1 KGHSH, CDR2 LQKENI. The CDR3 totals 13 residues. V was pared by 8 bases and J by 6 bases, with 10 bases of the junction left unmatched. CDR3 nucleotide sequence: TGTGCCAGCAGCCCCACAGGGGTCGGCGAGCAGTACTTC. It is translated as CASSPTGVGEQYF. The full variable domain, its missing parts supplied by reference TRBV18 and TRBJ2-7, is NAGVMQNPRHLVRRRGQEARLRCSPMKGHSHVYWYRQLPEEGLKFMVYLQKENIIDESGMPKERFSAEFPKEGPSILRIQQVVRGDSAAYFCASSPTGVGEQYFGPGTRLTVT.

The CDR3 coding sequence is TGTGCCAGCAGCCAGAGGAGGACGATGACCTACGAGCAGTACTTC. Its translation is CASSQRRTMTYEQYF. This chain connects TRBV16 to TRBJ2-7, with D possibly being TRBD2 (5 bases). CDR3 length equals 15 residues. Germline V gene lookup returns CDR1 KGHSY and CDR2 FQNENV. V was cut by 3 bases and J by 2 bases, with 14 bases left in between.

In nucleotides, the CDR3 is TGTGCCACCAGCCTAGCGGGGGGGATCCCGGTAAGCTACAATGAGCAGTTCTTC. This translates into CATSLAGGIPVSYNEQFF. This chain connects TRBV15 to TRBJ2-1, with 12 positions matching TRBD2. This CDR3 contains 18 residues. Germline V gene data show CDR1 as LNHNV and CDR2 as YYDKDF (reference sequence). V lost 5 bases, J lost 3 bases, and 11 bases stayed unmatched.

In DNA, the CDR3 is TGCAGTGCTCTCCCGGTGCGCGGGGGAGGCACCGGGGAGCTGTTTTTT. Amino acids: CSALPVRGGGTGELFF. V usage is TRBV20-1 and J usage is TRBJ2-2; 7 nucleotides align to TRBD2. The CDR3 extends over 16 amino acids. The J segment lost 4 bases and the V segment lost 5 bases, leaving 13 bases of the junction unmatched. Germline V gene sequence: CDR1 DFQATT, CDR2 SNEGSKA (reference sequence).

This clonotype has a handful of counts. V usage is TRBV20-1 and J usage is TRBJ2-3; D is perhaps TRBD1 (5 bases). V lost 2 bases, J lost 0 bases, and 9 bases lay in between. Germline V gene data show CDR1 as DFQATT and CDR2 as SNEGSKA (reference sequence). The CDR3 length is 14 residues. The CDR3 region has the DNA TGCAGTGCTAGAAGACAGCCTAGCACAGATACGCAGTATTTT. This gives the protein CSARRQPSTDTQYF.

This chain links TRBV6-5 with TRBJ2-6; TRBD1 aligns across 7 bases. Germline V gene data show CDR1 as MNHEY and CDR2 as SVGAGI. There are 19 residues in the CDR3. Trimming took 0 bases from V and 0 from J; bases not matched to a gene: 8. The CDR3 coding sequence is TGTGCCAGCAGTTACTCGGGACAGTTAACGACCTCTGGGGCCAACGTCCTGACTTTC. Translating gives CASSYSGQLTTSGANVLTF.

The V gene is TRBV4-2, the J gene TRBJ1-1; D unclear. The germline V and J ends were trimmed by 1 base and 7 bases, with 10 bases remaining between them. This CDR3 comprises 13 residues. The germline V gene encodes CDR1 LGHNA and CDR2 YNFKEQ. Written as DNA, the CDR3 is TGTGCCAGCAGCCAAGTACCCGGGTATGAAGCTTTCTTT. Encoded protein: CASSQVPGYEAFF.